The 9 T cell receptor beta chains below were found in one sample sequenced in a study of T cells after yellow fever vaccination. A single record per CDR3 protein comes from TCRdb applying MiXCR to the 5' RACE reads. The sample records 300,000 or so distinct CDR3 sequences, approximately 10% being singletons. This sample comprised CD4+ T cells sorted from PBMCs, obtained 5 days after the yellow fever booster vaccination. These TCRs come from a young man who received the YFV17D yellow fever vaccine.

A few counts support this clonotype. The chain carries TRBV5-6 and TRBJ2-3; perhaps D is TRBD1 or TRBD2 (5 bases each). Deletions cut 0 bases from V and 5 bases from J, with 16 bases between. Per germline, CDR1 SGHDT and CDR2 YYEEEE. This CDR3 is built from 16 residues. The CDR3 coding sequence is TGTGCCAGCAGCTTGGATTCGGGACGGAACGGAGATACGCAGTATTTT. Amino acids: CASSLDSGRNGDTQYF.

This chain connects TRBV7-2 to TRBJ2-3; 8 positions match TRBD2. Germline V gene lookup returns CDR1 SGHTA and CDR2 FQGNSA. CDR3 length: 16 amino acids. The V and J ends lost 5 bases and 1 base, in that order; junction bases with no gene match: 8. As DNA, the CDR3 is TGTGCCAGCAGCCCCTCCCAAGCGGGGGGCACAGATACGCAGTATTTT. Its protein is CASSPSQAGGTDTQYF.

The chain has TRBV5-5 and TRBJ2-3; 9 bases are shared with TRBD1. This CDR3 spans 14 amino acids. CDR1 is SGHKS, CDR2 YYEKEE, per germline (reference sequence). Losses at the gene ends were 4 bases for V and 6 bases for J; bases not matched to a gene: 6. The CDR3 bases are TGTGCCAGCAGCGCGGGACAGGGAGGCGATACGCAGTATTTT. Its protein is CASSAGQGGDTQYF.

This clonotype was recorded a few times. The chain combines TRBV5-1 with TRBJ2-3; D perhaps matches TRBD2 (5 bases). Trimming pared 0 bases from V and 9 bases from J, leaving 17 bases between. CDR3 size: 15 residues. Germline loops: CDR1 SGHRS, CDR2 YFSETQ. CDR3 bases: TGCGCCAGCAGCTTGGACAGAGCCGGAGGAGACACGCAGTATTTT. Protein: CASSLDRAGGDTQYF.

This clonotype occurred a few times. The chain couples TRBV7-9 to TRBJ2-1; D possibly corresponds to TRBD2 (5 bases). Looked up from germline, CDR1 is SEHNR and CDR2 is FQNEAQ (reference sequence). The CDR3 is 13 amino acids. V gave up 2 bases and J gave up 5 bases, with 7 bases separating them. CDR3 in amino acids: CASSLRDNNEQFF. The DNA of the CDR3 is TGTGCCAGCAGCTTACGGGATAACAATGAGCAGTTCTTC.

Here the CDR3 reads CASSYGAADNTSPLHF. CDR3 bases: TGTGCCAGCAGTTACGGTGCGGCGGACAATACTTCACCCCTCCACTTT. The chain combines TRBV6-5 with TRBJ1-6; D perhaps matches TRBD1 (5 bases). Germline V CDR1 and CDR2: MNHEY, SVGAGI. The CDR3 spans 16 residues. The germline V and J ends were trimmed by 2 bases and 9 bases, with 17 bases remaining between them.

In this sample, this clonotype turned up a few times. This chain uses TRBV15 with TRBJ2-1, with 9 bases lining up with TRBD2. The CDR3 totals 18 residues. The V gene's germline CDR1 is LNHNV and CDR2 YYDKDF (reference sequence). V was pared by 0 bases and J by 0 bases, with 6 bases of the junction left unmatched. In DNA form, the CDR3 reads TGTGCCACCAGCAGAGAGGGCGGGGGGGTGAGCTCCTACAATGAGCAGTTCTTC. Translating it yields CATSREGGGVSSYNEQFF.

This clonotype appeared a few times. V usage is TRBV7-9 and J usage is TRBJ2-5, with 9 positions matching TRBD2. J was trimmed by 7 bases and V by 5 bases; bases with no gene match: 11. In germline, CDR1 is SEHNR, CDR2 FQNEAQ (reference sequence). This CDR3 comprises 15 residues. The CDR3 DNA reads TGTGCCAGCAGCCCCTCGGCGGGGGGGCCGGGGACCCAGTACTTC. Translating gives CASSPSAGGPGTQYF.

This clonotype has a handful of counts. The CDR3 sequence is CASSGSGTTNEKLFF. Written as DNA, the CDR3 is TGTGCCAGCAGCGGGTCCGGGACAACTAATGAAAAACTGTTTTTT. The chain couples TRBV9 to TRBJ1-4, with unresolved D. The CDR3 runs to 15 residues. CDR1 SGDLS and CDR2 YYNGEE come from the germline V gene. V lost 3 bases and J 0 bases, leaving 9 bases between the germline ends.